This TCR beta chain was observed in a study of shared clonotypes between healthy human individuals (dated by TCRdb to about 2020). Concerning the study at large: A couple of women and a few men aged 18 to 49 years were included in the cohort. For each donor, CD4 naive and CD4 memory were each run on three plates, CD8 naive on two plates, and CD8 memory on one plate. To estimate repertoire size and how much clonotypes are shared between individuals, the study performed deep sequencing of blood TCR repertoires from a handful of healthy adults. To increase sequencing depth and limit assay-specific biases, TCR repertoire library preparation and sequencing were carried out by different laboratories using diverse techniques. Per donor, leukapheresis produced somewhere between about 0.94 and 10 billion PBMCs.

Using the deep immunoSEQ assay, multiplex PCR amplified TCR CDR3 regions from genomic DNA. For each cell subset, the extracted genomic DNA was distributed evenly across all wells of several immunoSEQ 96-well plates, and each plate served as one replicate. For sorted subsets, each replicate PCR was loaded with around 200 ng genomic DNA, equivalent to some 27,000 T cell genomes. Purified libraries were quantified with a Qubit 3.0 fluorometer, sized on a Bioanalyzer 2100, and re-quantified with the KAPA Library Quantification kit. Each immunoSEQ 96-well plate was sequenced on its own single-read 150-cycle Illumina NextSeq 550 flow cell. In the source study's methods: Because the immunoSEQ output included only junctional sequences and no quality scores, the filtering could not be the same as the filtering used for full-length reads. Sequences were annotated with PyIR, a Python wrapper for IgBLAST v1.9, using IMGT germline references to assign V/J genes and CDR3. Reads were filtered out if the reads had weak V/J assignments (E-value above 1e-6), no CDR3, stop codons, out-of-frame junctions, or ambiguous translated residues. A V3J clonotype was defined by an identical inferred V gene, J gene, and CDR3 amino acid sequence. To compute the percentage overlap between repertoires, the number of shared unique clonotypes was divided by the size of the smaller repertoire. Repertoire richness was assessed with RTK rarefaction, the Chao1 estimator, and Recon v2.1 estimates of unobserved clonotypes. Generation probabilities for all TCRbeta clonotypes obtained by the gDNA method from several donors were computed using OLGA. TCRdb took this table from immuneACCESS and kept in-frame rearrangements with V and J called. Such tables lack part of the clones; where checked against another copy, unresolved V genes explain under half of the gap, and the rest is unexplained. V and J calls and clone size are given by that table; D and trimming were obtained from the DNA. The sample records fewer than 200,000 clones, over 80% of which are singletons. The ten biggest clones cover 0.067% of the sample.

What the work shows at the level of the full study, not this receptor alone: Clonotypes shared by all four sorted-subset donors showed higher generation probabilities than non-shared clonotypes. Because the study included only a small number of donors, the genetic and exposure-history diversity represented was limited. Based on pairwise subsampling, the degree of clonotype sharing among donors was expected to be affected by sequencing depth. Rarefaction of sorted-subset datasets indicated incomplete sequencing despite the large sequencing depth. When several donors were compared, the shared fraction of clonotypes was approximately 5% for naive CD4, 3.5% to 4% for naive CD8, more than 2% for memory CD4, and less than 0.5% for memory CD8. Sampling was restricted to blood, and TCR repertoires in tissue are likely to differ from TCR repertoires in blood. Estimated clonotype richness was generally larger for naive than for memory subsets.

The donors were healthy, HIV-negative adults who had no recently reported acute infections or vaccinations. Every donor was a Caucasian adult residing in Nashville, Tennessee, USA. CD4+ T cells were enriched through magnetic negative selection, after which naive cells were positively selected on CD45RA and the remaining negative fraction served as the memory subset. Blood was collected by leukapheresis, and PBMCs were isolated by Ficoll-Histopaque density gradient centrifugation and then cryopreserved in liquid nitrogen vapor phase. Analytical flow cytometry was used to check the purity and quantity of every magnetically sorted T cell population. Genomic DNA was isolated from each sorted fraction and quantified by UV absorbance on a Nanodrop 2000c. Measured from the cysteine to the phenylalanine, the CDR3 is 14 residues long. Kept here is only the CDR3 DNA, which spans 42 bases and is read in frame from base 1. After removal of 4 bases from V and 10 bases from J, the junction retains 10 bases not matched to a gene. CDR1 and CDR2 are drawn from the germline V gene: SGHNT, YENEEA.

Details on this clone: Its antigen is currently not known. The input lacks base qualities; no much larger clone sits a single base away.

The source of this sequence is a woman under 40 in good health. The sample was naive CD4+ T cells sorted from blood. Sample cell subset or site, as interpreted from the label and publication: CD45RA+ positively selected. This receptor chain uses TRBV11-3 and TRBJ2-1; the junction holds 7 bases that match TRBD1. The nucleotide sequence reads TGTGCCAGCAGCTCGGGACAGCCTCCCATAGAGCAGTTCTTC. Its protein reads: CASSSGQPPIEQFF.